This TCR beta chain originates from a study of blood T cell repertoires in COVID-19. The overall study: Both acute and convalescent COVID-19 samples were obtained from the United States, Italy and Spain. Sample material is recorded as cDNA or gDNA derived from T cells, B-cell-depleted T cells, or PBMCs.

Original handling: Amplification of reference gene primers provided the estimated nucleated cell counts. Sequencing was performed with immunoSEQ multiplex PCR; in TCRdb, only in-frame clones are kept and a portion is missing. Clone size and the V and J calls come from that table; the DNA yielded D and trimming. Among around 100,000 clones listed, approximately 87% were seen once. CDR3 length: 14 residues. Germline V gives CDR1 KGHDR, CDR2 SFDVKD. Trimming took off 1 base at V and 8 bases at J, with 13 bases between the two ends. This sequence originates from a human donor in a cohort sampled during active or convalescent COVID-19. Sequences were obtained from peripheral blood. The chain combines TRBV24-1 with TRBJ1-2, with D possibly matching TRBD1 (6 bases). DNA for the CDR3: TGTGCCACCAGTGATTTCCGGACAGTTGGAGGCTACACCTTC. It specifies CATSDFRTVGGYTF.